Here is one T cell receptor (beta chain) with its context. What it binds is unknown. This record comes from a study of radiation and T cells in renal cell carcinoma. The sample's time point: blood 2 weeks post-SBRT. The treatment: 15 Gy SBRT to primary tumor, nephrectomy 4 weeks later. The patient's renal cell carcinoma had clear cell pathology. General study results and limits: Without pretreatment biopsies, baseline tumor clonotype presence was undetermined. From baseline, blood top tumor clonotypes peaked at 2 weeks post-radiation.

V shed 2 bases and J 8 bases; nucleotides not matched to a gene: 11. The germline gives CDR1 LGHNA, CDR2 YSLEER. The CDR3 is 18 amino acids. Assay: immunoSEQ multiplex PCR; the TCRdb copy retains only in-frame clones and omits some. The top ten clones hold approximately 22% of a sample with some 80,000 clones, 86% of them seen once. The rearrangement uses TRBV4-3 and TRBJ2-1; 14 bases fit TRBD2. The sample in question was blood, obtained from a patient whose treatment included radiotherapy and nephrectomy. This clonotype originated in a woman between 45 and 60 years old with renal cell carcinoma. The CDR3: CASSQSRRGLAGEDEQFF. The CDR3, as DNA: TGCGCCAGCAGCCAATCCCGGAGGGGACTAGCGGGAGAGGATGAGCAGTTCTTC.